This TCR beta chain is from a study of tumor and adjacent non-tumor tissue in lung cancer. With respect to this clonotype: An end of the junction does not agree with germline; a read error may underlie this.

RNA was extracted from bulk tissue without any cell sorting. The library came from three nested PCR rounds adapted from ARM-PCR protocols. MiXCR, run by TCRdb on the multiplex PCR reads, gives a single entry per CDR3 protein. The top ten hold 15% of the sample, which has more than 70,000 distinct CDR3 sequences, 61% seen once. The CDR3 is made up of 16 amino acids. In germline, CDR1 is MNHNS, CDR2 SASEGT. This clonotype was obtained from an older man with non-small cell lung cancer. The rearrangement links TRBV6-1 to TRBJ2-1; TRBD2 aligns across 9 bases. Specimen: lung tumor tissue. The CDR3 reads CGSSYSGTSRRNEQFF. CDR3 DNA: TGTGGCAGCAGCTACTCCGGGACTAGCAGGAGGAATGAGCAGTTCTTC.